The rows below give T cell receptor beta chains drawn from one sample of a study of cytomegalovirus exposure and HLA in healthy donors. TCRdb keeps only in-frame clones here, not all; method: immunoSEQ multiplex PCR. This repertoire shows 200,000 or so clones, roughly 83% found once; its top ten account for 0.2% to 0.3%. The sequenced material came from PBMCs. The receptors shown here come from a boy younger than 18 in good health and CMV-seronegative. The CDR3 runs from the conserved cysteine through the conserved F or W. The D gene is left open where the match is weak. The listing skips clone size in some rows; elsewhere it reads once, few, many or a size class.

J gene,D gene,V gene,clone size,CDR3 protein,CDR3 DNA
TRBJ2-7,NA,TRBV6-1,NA,CASSDEGGTPYEQYF,TGTGCCAGCAGTGACGAGGGCGGGACTCCCTACGAGCAGTACTTC
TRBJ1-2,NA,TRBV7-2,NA,CASSILQGNYGYTF,TGTGCCAGCAGCATTCTACAGGGAAACTATGGCTACACCTTC
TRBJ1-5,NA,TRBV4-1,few,CASSQDPGYGNQPQHF,TGCGCCAGCAGCCAAGATCCGGGGTATGGCAATCAGCCCCAGCATTTT
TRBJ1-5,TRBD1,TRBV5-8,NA,CASSLSDRPHQPQHF,TGTGCCAGCAGCTTGTCGGACAGGCCTCATCAGCCCCAGCATTTT
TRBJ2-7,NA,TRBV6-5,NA,CASRSYREQYF,TGTGCCAGCCGATCCTATCGCGAGCAGTACTTC
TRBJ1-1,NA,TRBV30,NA,CALNRGSNTEAFF,TGTGCCTTGAATCGGGGGTCGAACACTGAAGCTTTCTTT
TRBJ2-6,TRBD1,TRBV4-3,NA,CASSQEGQGAYGANVLTF,TGCGCCAGCAGCCAGGAAGGACAGGGGGCGTATGGGGCCAACGTCCTGACTTTC
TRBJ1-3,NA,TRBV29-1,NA,CSVDWLYRSSSNTIYF,TGCAGCGTTGATTGGCTCTACAGAAGTTCGTCCAACACCATATATTTT
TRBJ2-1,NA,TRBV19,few,CASSIGSSFYNEQFF,TGTGCCAGTAGTATCGGCTCTAGTTTCTACAATGAGCAGTTCTTC
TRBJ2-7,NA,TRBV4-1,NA,CASSQDRTATYEQYF,TGCGCCAGCAGCCAAGATCGGACAGCCACCTACGAGCAGTACTTC
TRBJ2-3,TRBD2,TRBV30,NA,CACKAGGAQYF,TGTGCCTGTAAAGCGGGGGGGGCGCAGTATTTT
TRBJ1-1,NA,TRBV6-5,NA,CASSYLGGNTEAFF,TGTGCCAGCAGTTACCTAGGGGGAAACACTGAAGCTTTCTTT
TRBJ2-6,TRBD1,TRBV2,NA,CASSYRGGANVLTF,TGTGCCAGCAGTTACAGGGGTGGGGCCAACGTCCTGACTTTC
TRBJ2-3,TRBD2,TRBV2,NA,CATEGGGEDTQYF,TGTGCCACAGAGGGCGGGGGGGAAGATACGCAGTATTTT
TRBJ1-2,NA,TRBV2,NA,CASSELRSHPYGYTF,TGTGCCAGCAGTGAACTCCGGAGCCACCCCTATGGCTACACCTTC
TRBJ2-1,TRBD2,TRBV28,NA,CASILGGLNSYNEQFF,TGTGCCAGCATCCTGGGGGGACTAAACTCCTACAATGAGCAGTTCTTC
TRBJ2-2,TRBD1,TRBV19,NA,CASSIGRGRTGELFF,TGTGCCAGTAGTATAGGCAGGGGGCGAACCGGGGAGCTGTTTTTT
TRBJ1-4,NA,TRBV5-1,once,CASSLAPGPAGEKLFF,TGCGCCAGCAGCTTGGCCCCGGGCCCTGCGGGTGAAAAACTGTTTTTT
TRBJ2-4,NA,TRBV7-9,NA,CASSLSSRQTIQYF,TGTGCCAGCAGCTTATCGTCCCGACAGACCATTCAGTACTTC
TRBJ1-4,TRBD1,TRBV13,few,CASSPSRSRDREKLFF,TGTGCCAGCAGCCCTTCGAGAAGCAGGGACAGGGAAAAACTGTTTTTT
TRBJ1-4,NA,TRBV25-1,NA,CASSERTGPNDEKLFF,TGTGCCAGCAGTGAGCGAACAGGGCCGAATGATGAAAAACTGTTTTTT
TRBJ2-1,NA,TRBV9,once,CASSVDTGYEQFF,TGTGCCAGCAGCGTGGATACAGGGTACGAGCAGTTCTTC
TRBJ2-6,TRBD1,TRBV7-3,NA,CASSTGTGVFGANVLTF,TGTGCCAGCAGCACCGGGACAGGGGTTTTTGGGGCCAACGTCCTGACTTTC
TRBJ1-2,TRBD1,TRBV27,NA,CASSSQGDSNYGYTF,TGTGCCAGCAGTTCACAGGGGGATTCTAACTATGGCTACACCTTC
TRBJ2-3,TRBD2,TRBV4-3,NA,CASSQVPAGSTDTQYF,TGCGCCAGCAGCCAAGTCCCAGCGGGGAGCACAGATACGCAGTATTTT
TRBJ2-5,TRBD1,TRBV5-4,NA,CASSSGTGPGEQYF,TGTGCCAGCAGCTCCGGGACAGGGCCCGGGGAGCAGTACTTC
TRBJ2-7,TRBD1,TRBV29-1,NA,CSVSGTGGYEQYF,TGCAGCGTTTCCGGGACAGGGGGCTACGAGCAGTACTTC
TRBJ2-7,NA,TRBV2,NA,CATGNPSDEQYF,TGTGCCACAGGCAACCCCTCGGATGAGCAGTACTTC
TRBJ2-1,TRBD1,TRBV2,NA,CASSEDRSNNEQFF,TGTGCCAGCAGCGAGGACAGGTCGAACAATGAGCAGTTCTTC
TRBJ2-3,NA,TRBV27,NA,CASSLAGLSTDTQYF,TGTGCCAGCAGTTTAGCGGGGTTGAGCACAGATACGCAGTATTTT
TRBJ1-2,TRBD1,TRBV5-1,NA,CASSLGRGKESYGYTF,TGCGCCAGCAGCTTAGGCAGGGGGAAGGAAAGCTATGGCTACACCTTC
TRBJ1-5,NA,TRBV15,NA,CATSRERQVSNQPQHF,TGTGCCACCAGCAGAGAGCGACAGGTGAGCAATCAGCCCCAGCATTTT
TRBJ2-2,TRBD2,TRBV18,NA,CASSPRRVAGPQNTGELFF,TGTGCCAGCTCGCCTCGGAGGGTAGCGGGACCCCAGAACACCGGGGAGCTGTTTTTT
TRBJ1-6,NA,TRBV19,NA,CASSASMRDNSPLHF,TGTGCCAGTAGTGCATCGATGAGAGATAATTCACCCCTCCACTTT
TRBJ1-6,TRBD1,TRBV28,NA,CASRPDRGNPSSYNSPLHF,TGTGCCAGCAGGCCAGACAGGGGTAATCCTTCCTCCTATAATTCACCCCTCCACTTT
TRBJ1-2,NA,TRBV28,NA,CASSPLREVGIGYTF,TGTGCCAGCAGTCCCCTCAGGGAGGTAGGGATCGGCTACACCTTC
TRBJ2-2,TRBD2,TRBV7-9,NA,CASSPQAGGLRTGELFF,TGTGCCAGCAGCCCGCAAGCGGGAGGGCTCAGAACCGGGGAGCTGTTTTTT
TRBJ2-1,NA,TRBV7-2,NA,CATRTGMEQFF,TGTGCCACCCGGACGGGGATGGAGCAGTTCTTC
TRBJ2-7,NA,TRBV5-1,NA,CASSPDKGKAYEQYF,TGCGCCAGCAGCCCGGACAAGGGGAAAGCCTACGAGCAGTACTTC
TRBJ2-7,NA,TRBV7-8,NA,CASSSGRGSYEQYF,TGTGCCAGCAGCTCAGGCCGGGGATCTTACGAGCAGTACTTC
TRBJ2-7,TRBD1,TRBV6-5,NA,CASSLQGATGEQYF,TGTGCCAGCAGCCTTCAGGGGGCGACTGGAGAGCAGTACTTC
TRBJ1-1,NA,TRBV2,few,CASTIEGGSAEAFF,TGTGCCAGCACGATAGAGGGCGGGTCGGCAGAAGCTTTCTTT
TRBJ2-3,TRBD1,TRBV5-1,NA,CASSWTGGQYQTTLDTDTQYF,TGCGCCAGCAGCTGGACAGGGGGCCAATATCAAACAACGCTAGACACAGATACGCAGTATTTT
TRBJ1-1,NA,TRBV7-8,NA,CASSPRWGGTGNTEAFF,TGTGCCAGCAGCCCTCGGTGGGGGGGCACTGGGAACACTGAAGCTTTCTTT
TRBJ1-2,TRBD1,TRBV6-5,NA,CASSPRTGGYTF,TGTGCCAGCAGTCCTCGGACAGGCGGCTACACCTTC